One T cell receptor beta chain is described in this entry. These data are taken from a study of Graves' ophthalmopathy and Graves' hyperthyroidism. The CDR3 extends over 11 amino acids. Per germline, CDR1 LNHDA and CDR2 SQIVND (reference sequence). V was shortened by 7 bases and J by 5 bases, with 8 bases between the two germline ends. RNA transcripts were the source from which TCR beta CDR3 regions were amplified. HTBI primers served in a first-round RT-PCR, which a second-round multiplex PCR followed. Via MiXCR, TCRdb re-called the multiplex PCR reads, giving one row per CDR3 protein. The sample comprises 600,000 to 950,000 distinct CDR3 sequences, around 40% of which are singletons, and about 40% rests with the top ten.

The specimen sequenced was peripheral blood. The source is an adult man with Graves' ophthalmopathy. This chain uses TRBV19 with TRBJ2-5, with D unclear. CDR3 sequence (DNA): TGTGCCAGTATTGAAGGGGAGACCCAGTACTTC. It specifies CASIEGETQYF.